This T cell receptor beta chain derives from a study of blood T cells in healthy people across ages (dated by TCRdb to the mid-2010s). At the level of the whole study: In model experiments, template switching captured about one uniquely barcoded TCR beta cDNA molecule for every two T cells. Age-related changes in TCR beta repertoire diversity were measured in the study by deep sequencing normalized with unique cDNA molecular identifiers. To avoid experimental bias, donors of different ages were spread randomly across the sequencing lanes. The donors were split into four age groups: young (average 16 years), middle-aged (about 40), aged (approximately 59) and long-lived (roughly 88). Using the same blood draw, the study looked at two additional independent replicas of 1 million unique cDNA reads for two donors, one aged 18 to 30 and the other aged 80 or older. The paper as a whole reports these results and caveats: As age increased, observed TCR beta diversity per million T cells dropped in a roughly linear way, and a significant reduction was already evident by age about 40. Because profiling used bulk unsorted PBMCs, naive and antigen-experienced compartments could not be compared conclusively. Estimates of total diversity based on one million sequenced T cells were considered lower bounds and underestimates. Compared with the aged group, the long-lived group had more naive CD4+ T cells, fewer expanded clones and increased TCR diversity, a pattern suggesting age selection. Because the CMV infection status of the donors was unknown, age-related changes in expanded clonotypes may potentially have been confounded. A strong correlation was found between observed TCR beta diversity and the percentage of naive T cells measured by flow cytometry.

This clonotype has ten or more counts. Its antigen has not been determined. No quality values exist for individual bases; no much larger clone is one base distant. The CDR3 goes from the cysteine to the phenylalanine over 19 residues. The sequence is cut down to CDR3 DNA, 57 bases in frame from base 1. CDR1 and CDR2, looked up from the germline V gene, are SGHTA and FQGNSA. Relative to germline, V is missing 6 bases and J is missing 0 bases, with 11 bases of the junction outside any gene match. Preparation of the library involved 5' RACE. Sequencing instrument: Illumina HiSeq 2500. A second 7 to 11 cycle PCR used a sample-barcoded 5' primer and a J-beta primer mix. A unique molecular identifier was introduced onto each TCR beta cDNA molecule by a template-switch 5' adaptor carrying 12 random nucleotides. Each sample yielded at least 3 million CDR3-containing paired-end reads. All of the RNA was converted into first-strand cDNA using the Mint cDNA synthesis kit, with a TRBC-specific oligonucleotide serving as the primer. All cDNA was treated with uracil-DNA glycosylase and then went through a first 18-cycle PCR with the universal primers M1SS and BC2_uni_R. On the study's bioinformatics: Each sample was normalized by randomly selecting 1 million high-quality reads, each carrying a distinct molecular identifier. Instead of being binned into consensus sequences, reads with shared molecular identifiers were discarded. CDR3 identification, clonotype clustering and error correction used MiTCR with a Q25 quality threshold and the strictest error-elimination algorithm. A nonparametric unseen species model with Euler transformation was used to estimate lower-bound total TCR beta diversity. The raw public reads went through TCRdb reprocessing: fastp at Q25, MiXCR clone calling, in-frame beta chains kept. Rows matching on CDR3 protein sequence are summarized as one entry with the most common DNA and genes. These V and J calls derive from TCRdb rather than the authors' analysis. This sample comprises some 640,000 distinct CDR3 sequences, approximately 30% of them detected only once. Approximately 15% of the sample belongs to the ten largest clones.

Donors were 35 to 40 systemically healthy Caucasian individuals from Russia aged roughly 6 to 90 years. Ten milliliters of peripheral blood were drawn from each donor into EDTA-treated Vacutainer tubes. PBMCs were isolated by Ficoll-Paque density-gradient centrifugation, with at least 6 million obtained per sample. Trizol reagent was used to extract total RNA from PBMCs, with at least 6 micrograms per sample. Naive CD45RAhigh/CD27high T cell percentages were measured by flow cytometry on a PBMC aliquot from every donor. Specimen: blood. Rearrangement joined TRBV7-2 to TRBJ2-3, and 14 bases in between align with TRBD2. This sequence was found in an elderly woman in good health. The DNA is TGTGCCAGCAGTCGGACTAGCGGGAGGATGTTCTCTAGCACAGATACGCAGTATTTT. It translates as CASSRTSGRMFSSTDTQYF.